The 24 T cell receptor beta chains in this list originate from one sample, sequenced in a study of control samples from healthy donors and cancer patients. Generated by immunoSEQ multiplex PCR, the TCRdb table keeps only in-frame clones and is missing some. The sample shows 120,000 or so clones, 85% to 95% of them seen only once. The specimen was PBMCs. The receptors shown here come from a man of 80 years or more with head and neck cancer.

The CDR3 bases are TGCAGCGCCCGGACAGGGGGCTACGAGCAGTACTTC. Translated, it gives CSARTGGYEQYF. The genes are TRBV29-1 and TRBJ2-7, with 10 positions matching TRBD1. Per germline, CDR1 SQVTM and CDR2 ANQGSEA. Germline trimming cut 7 bases from V and 3 bases from J; bases unmatched to any gene: 3. The CDR3 length is 12 residues.

The CDR3 nucleotides are TGTGCCACCAGCACCGGGCCTTCCGGGTTGAACTATGGCTACACCTTC. Encoded protein: CATSTGPSGLNYGYTF. The V call is TRBV15, the J call TRBJ1-2, with D unclear. Deletions cut 4 bases from V and 2 bases from J, with 17 bases between. This CDR3 has 16 amino acids. CDR1 is LNHNV and CDR2 is YYDKDF in the germline V gene (reference sequence).

The chain carries TRBV7-8 and TRBJ2-1; perhaps TRBD2 as D (8 bases). Germline V CDR1 and CDR2: SGHVS, FQNEAQ. The ends were cut back, 2 bases at V and 9 bases at J, with 14 bases in the middle. The CDR3 is made up of 14 amino acids. The DNA of the CDR3 is TGTGCCAGCAGCTTACGGGAGGGGGCTGGTGAGCAGTTCTTC. As protein: CASSLREGAGEQFF.

V is TRBV10-1 and J is TRBJ2-3, with a tentative D call TRBD2 (6 bases). The CDR3 spans 12 residues. The V gene's germline CDR1 is WNHNN and CDR2 SYGVQD (reference sequence). With 2 bases removed from V and 9 bases from J, the gap between germline ends came to 9 bases. The CDR3, as DNA: TGCGCCAGCAGTGAGGGGGGGAGAACGCAGTATTTT. Protein: CASSEGGRTQYF.

This chain links TRBV5-4 with TRBJ2-7; 12 bases are shared with TRBD2. V dropped 4 bases and J dropped 3; count of bases not matched to a gene: 5. The germline V gene has CDR1 SGHNT and CDR2 YYREEE (reference sequence). The CDR3 is 15 residues long. CDR3 in amino acids: CASSRLAGEFYEQYF. CDR3 nucleotide sequence: TGTGCCAGCAGCCGACTAGCGGGGGAGTTCTACGAGCAGTACTTC.

As DNA, the CDR3 is TGTGCCAGCAGCCAACTGCCGGGACAGGGTCGGTCACCCCTCCACTTT. Translating it yields CASSQLPGQGRSPLHF. V gene TRBV14 combines with J gene TRBJ1-6; 9 bases line up with TRBD1. The CDR3 totals 16 residues. The junction had 9 bases not matched to a gene; V was cut back by 2 bases and J by 10 bases. From germline, CDR1 is SGHDN and CDR2 FVKESK.

The sample holds a few counts of this clone. The chain uses TRBV7-9 and TRBJ2-2; D is undetermined. Deletions cut 5 bases from V and 3 bases from J, with 7 bases between. The CDR3 is 13 residues long. CDR1 and CDR2 (germline): SEHNR, FQNEAQ (reference sequence). CDR3 sequence reads: CASSPGDTGELFF. Written as DNA, the CDR3 is TGTGCCAGCAGCCCTGGAGACACCGGGGAGCTGTTTTTT.

V is TRBV24-1 and J is TRBJ1-3; the D gene is possibly TRBD1 (5 bases). From germline, CDR1 is KGHDR and CDR2 SFDVKD. With 1 base removed from V and 0 bases from J, the gap between germline ends came to 9 bases. The CDR3 is 16 residues long. CDR3 residues: CATSDFRRGSGNTIYF. CDR3 sequence (DNA): TGTGCCACCAGTGATTTTAGGAGGGGCTCTGGAAACACCATATATTTT.

This clone was picked up one time. The rearrangement joins TRBV10-3 to TRBJ1-1; possibly TRBD1 for D (6 bases). CDR3 size: 11 residues. Germline V gene sequence: CDR1 ENHRY, CDR2 SYGVKD. V was pared by 6 bases and J by 12 bases, with 14 bases between. The CDR3 loop is CAISDRRESFF. The CDR3 DNA follows: TGTGCCATCAGCGACAGGAGAGAGTCTTTCTTT.

To note about this clone: Because the CDR3's place on the DNA is in doubt, the DNA is left out and the CDR3 is given as listed by TCRdb. The rearrangement uses TRBV19 and TRBJ2-2; the D call in the table, TRBD2, was not verified against the DNA. CDR1 is LNHDA, CDR2 SQIVND, per germline (reference sequence). A total of 14 residues make up the CDR3, ends included. CDR3 sequence reads: CASILARGNGELFF.

V is TRBV30 and J is TRBJ2-2, with a weak D call TRBD1 (6 bases). This CDR3 contains 13 residues. Germline lookup yields CDR1 GTSNPN and CDR2 SVGIG (reference sequence). The V end lost 5 bases, the J end lost 4 bases, and 11 bases lay between the germline ends. The CDR3 DNA reads as TGTGCCTGGTCCGCAGGGGTCACCGGGGAGCTGTTTTTT. Its protein product is CAWSAGVTGELFF.

In this sample, this clone turned up once. The chain combines TRBV6-5 with TRBJ2-1; D remains ambiguous. This CDR3 spans 15 amino acids. From germline, CDR1 is MNHEY and CDR2 SVGAGI. V dropped 2 bases and J dropped 0 bases, with 8 bases sitting between them. The CDR3 loop reads CASSYRASSYNEQFF. The DNA for the CDR3 is TGTGCCAGCAGTTACAGGGCTAGCTCCTACAATGAGCAGTTCTTC.

This sequence joins TRBV5-1 and TRBJ1-4; D is uncertain. Trimming shortened V by 0 bases and J by 4 bases, and 13 bases separated the two germline ends. The V gene's germline CDR1 is SGHRS and CDR2 YFSETQ. The CDR3 contains 16 residues. CDR3 DNA sequence: TGCGCCAGCAGCTTGGATTCACGTCCGGGTAATGAAAAACTGTTTTTT. It is translated as CASSLDSRPGNEKLFF.

The V and J genes are TRBV19 and TRBJ2-7, with D tentatively TRBD2 (6 bases). Trimming stripped 6 bases from V and 5 bases from J, with 11 bases between. Per germline, CDR1 LNHDA and CDR2 SQIVND (reference sequence). This CDR3 is built from 12 residues. The CDR3 is CASSGSPNEQYF. In nucleotides, the CDR3 is TGTGCCAGTAGCGGGAGCCCCAACGAGCAGTACTTC.

The chain joins TRBV7-9 to TRBJ2-3, with 15 bases aligning to TRBD2. CDR3 size: 17 residues. Germline loops: CDR1 SEHNR, CDR2 FQNEAQ (reference sequence). V dropped 3 bases and J dropped 3; count of bases not matched to a gene: 4. The CDR3, as DNA: TGTGCCAGCAGCTTCGGGACTAGCGGGGGGTGGACAGATACGCAGTATTTT. Translating gives CASSFGTSGGWTDTQYF. The entire variable domain, with the rest obtained from reference TRBV7-9 and TRBJ2-3, is as follows: DTGVSQNPRHKITKRGQNVTFRCDPISEHNRLYWYRQTLGQGPEFLTYFQNEAQLEKSRLLSDRFSAERPKGSFSTLEIQRTEQGDSAMYLCASSFGTSGGWTDTQYFGPGTRLTVL.

The V and J genes are TRBV19 and TRBJ1-1; D is ambiguous. The CDR3 has 13 amino acids. Germline V gene lookup returns CDR1 LNHDA and CDR2 SQIVND (reference sequence). Trimming shortened V by 3 bases and J by 2 bases, and 7 bases separated the two germline ends. CDR3 residues: CASSIRGNTEAFF. The CDR3 DNA is TGTGCCAGTAGTATCCGGGGTAACACTGAAGCTTTCTTT.

The chain combines TRBV18 with TRBJ1-3; D remains unclear. V was trimmed by 3 bases and J by 8 bases, leaving 14 bases between them. CDR3 length: 14 residues. The germline CDR1 and CDR2 sequences are KGHSH and LQKENI. The CDR3 coding sequence is TGTGCCAGCTCACCCCCGGCTGAGAGGGACACCATATATTTT. Protein product: CASSPPAERDTIYF.

The chain carries TRBV7-9 and TRBJ1-1; no clear D. Germline V gene lookup returns CDR1 SEHNR and CDR2 FQNEAQ (reference sequence). The ends were cut back, 1 base at V and 5 bases at J, with 14 bases in the middle. There are 15 residues in the CDR3. For the CDR3, the DNA is TGTGCCAGCAGCTTAGTGGGTCCTATGGGTACTGAAGCTTTCTTT. It is translated as CASSLVGPMGTEAFF.

This chain links TRBV6-5 with TRBJ1-2, with 8 bases lining up with TRBD1. The CDR3 is made up of 13 amino acids. From germline, CDR1 is MNHEY and CDR2 SVGAGI. V trimming: 7 bases; J trimming: 3 bases; junction bases outside the gene matches: 4. CDR3 region: CASIRGRDYGYTF. The CDR3 nucleotides are TGTGCCAGCATCAGGGGGCGCGACTATGGCTACACCTTC.

The rearrangement uses TRBV19 and TRBJ2-3, with 10 bases lining up with TRBD2. Per germline, CDR1 LNHDA and CDR2 SQIVND (reference sequence). The CDR3 runs to 16 residues. Trimming took 5 bases from V and 4 from J; bases not matched to a gene: 9. Here the CDR3 reads CASSFLAGVQPDTQYF. The CDR3 DNA sequence: TGTGCCAGTAGTTTCCTAGCGGGGGTGCAGCCAGATACGCAGTATTTT. The full variable domain, in which reference TRBV19 and TRBJ2-3 provide the parts outside the CDR3, is DGGITQSPKYLFRKEGQNVTLSCEQNLNHDAMYWYRQDPGQGLRLIYYSQIVNDFQKGDIAEGYSVSREKKESFPLTVTSAQKNPTAFYLCASSFLAGVQPDTQYFGPGTRLTVL.

The V call is TRBV19, the J call TRBJ1-2; tentative D call: TRBD1 (6 bases). The germline V and J ends were trimmed by 9 bases and 2 bases, with 16 bases remaining between them. The CDR3 is made up of 14 amino acids. Germline V gives CDR1 LNHDA, CDR2 SQIVND (reference sequence). The CDR3 nucleotides read TGTGCCAGCTCCTACAGGGAACTAAACTATGGCTACACCTTC. Protein sequence: CASSYRELNYGYTF.

The chain links TRBV29-1 to TRBJ2-1; the match to TRBD1 covers 10 bases. CDR1 is SQVTM, CDR2 ANQGSEA, per germline. This CDR3 is built from 15 residues. V lost 3 bases to trimming and J lost 9 bases; unmatched junction nucleotides: 11. For the CDR3, the DNA is TGCAGCGTTGATGATCGGCGGGACAGGGGTACTGAGCAGTTCTTC. Protein: CSVDDRRDRGTEQFF.

Turning to this clone: A read error may produce the germline difference seen at one junction end. For the CDR3, the DNA is TGCAGCGTTCAAGAGGATGGCTACACCTTC. As protein: CSVQEDGYTF. This chain joins TRBV29-1 and TRBJ1-2, with D unclear. Germline V CDR1 and CDR2: SQVTM, ANQGSEA. The CDR3 is made up of 10 amino acids.

The chain carries TRBV14 and TRBJ2-3, with D unclear. Germline V gives CDR1 SGHDN, CDR2 FVKESK. V dropped 1 base and J dropped 5 bases, with 1 base sitting between them. The CDR3 runs 11 residues. Here the CDR3 DNA reads TGTGCCAGCAGCCAAGTAGATACGCAGTATTTT. This codes for CASSQVDTQYF. Combining the CDR3 with reference TRBV14 and TRBJ2-3 gives the whole variable domain EAGVTQFPSHSVIEKGQTVTLRCDPISGHDNLYWYRRVMGKEIKFLLHFVKESKQDESGMPNNRFLAERTGGTYSTLKVQPAELEDSGVYFCASSQVDTQYFGPGTRLTVL.